This TCR beta chain was sequenced for a study of blood T cell repertoires in COVID-19. The overall study: The origin of the acute and convalescent COVID-19 samples was the United States, Italy and Spain. The cDNA or gDNA used as material had been derived from T cells, B-cell-depleted T cells, or PBMCs.

Authors' methods: From reference gene primer amplification, estimates of nucleated cell counts were derived. TCRdb keeps only in-frame clones here, not all; method: immunoSEQ multiplex PCR. For V, J and clone size, that table is used; D and trimming come from the DNA. The data show about 120,000 clones, about four fifths seen once. CDR1 and CDR2 (germline): SGHNT, YYREEE (reference sequence). The CDR3 extends over 15 amino acids. With V trimmed by 4 bases and J by 3 bases, 7 bases remained unmatched. This clonotype was sampled from a man in his sixties with active or convalescent COVID-19. The sequenced material came from peripheral blood. This chain links TRBV5-4 with TRBJ2-1, with 7 positions matching TRBD1. The CDR3 nucleotides are TGTGCCAGCAGCCGGACAGGTGCGCTCTACAATGAGCAGTTCTTC. Its translation: CASSRTGALYNEQFF. The full variable domain, with the rest looked up from reference TRBV5-4 and TRBJ2-1, is ETGVTQSPTHLIKTRGQQVTLRCSSQSGHNTVSWYQQALGQGPQFIFQYYREEENGRGNFPPRFSGLQFPNYSSELNVNALELDDSALYLCASSRTGALYNEQFFGPGTRLTVL.